Shown below are 25 T cell receptor beta chains from a single sample sequenced in a study of PD-L1 blockade in urothelial cancer. Stated time point: pretreatment peripheral blood. The data were produced by immunoSEQ multiplex PCR, yet TCRdb's version contains in-frame clones alone and is incomplete. The data hold 98,000 or so clones, with around 89% observed a single time. The sequencing used PBMCs, collected around atezolizumab (anti-PD-L1) treatment. The source of these receptors is a man aged 55 to 70 with urothelial cancer.

V gene TRBV28 combines with J gene TRBJ1-1; weak D call: TRBD1 (6 bases). V was clipped by 8 bases and J by 0 bases, with 16 bases between them. The CDR3 contains 15 residues. CDR1 is MDHEN and CDR2 is SYDVKM in the germline V gene. DNA for the CDR3: TGTGCCAGCCGTTCGGCGGGGGCGATGAACACTGAAGCTTTCTTT. Translation gives CASRSAGAMNTEAFF.

The chain has TRBV27 and TRBJ1-1, with D tentatively TRBD1 (6 bases). CDR1 is MNHEY, CDR2 SMNVEV, per germline (reference sequence). The V gene lost 0 bases and the J gene lost 4 bases, with 15 bases spanning the gap. This CDR3 spans 16 amino acids. In nucleotides, the CDR3 is TGTGCCAGCAGTTTATCCCTTAGGGCCAGGGGCACTGAAGCTTTCTTT. Encoded protein: CASSLSLRARGTEAFF.

This clone has only a few counts. The V call is TRBV9, the J call TRBJ1-5; D not certain. Per germline, CDR1 SGDLS and CDR2 YYNGEE. The CDR3 covers 13 residues. The V end was cut by 3 bases, the J end by 2 bases, with 6 bases between. CDR3: CASSALGNQPQHF. As DNA, the CDR3 is TGTGCCAGCAGCGCCCTAGGCAATCAGCCCCAGCATTTT.

The chain employs TRBV19 and TRBJ1-1; possible D gene TRBD1, 6 bases. CDR1 is LNHDA and CDR2 is SQIVND in the germline V gene (reference sequence). The CDR3 has 16 amino acids. V was trimmed by 6 bases and J by 2 bases, leaving 19 bases between them. The CDR3 DNA reads as TGTGCCAGTAGGCCCCTGTTAGGACAGTCTAACACTGAAGCTTTCTTT. Encoded protein: CASRPLLGQSNTEAFF. The whole variable domain, filled in from reference TRBV19 and TRBJ1-1, reads DGGITQSPKYLFRKEGQNVTLSCEQNLNHDAMYWYRQDPGQGLRLIYYSQIVNDFQKGDIAEGYSVSREKKESFPLTVTSAQKNPTAFYLCASRPLLGQSNTEAFFGQGTRLTVV.

This clone was recorded only once. The J gene is TRBJ1-3, the V gene TRBV28; D is unresolved. Germline V CDR1 and CDR2: MDHEN, SYDVKM. This CDR3 has 15 amino acids. Trimming removed 7 bases at V and 0 bases at J, with 13 bases between. CDR3: CASTSAVFSGNTIYF. The CDR3 DNA is TGTGCCAGCACGTCTGCAGTATTCTCTGGAAACACCATATATTTT.

The DNA of the CDR3 is TGTGCCAGCAGCCCTAGTGGCGATCGAGGCTACACCTTC. Amino acids: CASSPSGDRGYTF. The chain combines TRBV7-2 with TRBJ1-2; D is undetermined. V gave up 5 bases and J gave up 8 bases, with 15 bases separating them. This CDR3 region has 13 residues. From germline, CDR1 is SGHTA and CDR2 FQGNSA.

V is TRBV7-9 and J is TRBJ1-6; TRBD1 might be the D (5 bases). Germline lookup yields CDR1 SEHNR and CDR2 FQNEAQ (reference sequence). The CDR3 is made up of 18 amino acids. Trimming took off 5 bases at V and 3 bases at J, with 20 bases between the two ends. The CDR3 nucleotides read TGTGCCAGCAGCGCTAGCGGGATGGGACGGGGCTATAATTCACCCCTCCACTTT. This translates into CASSASGMGRGYNSPLHF. The full variable domain, its missing parts supplied by reference TRBV7-9 and TRBJ1-6, is DTGVSQNPRHKITKRGQNVTFRCDPISEHNRLYWYRQTLGQGPEFLTYFQNEAQLEKSRLLSDRFSAERPKGSFSTLEIQRTEQGDSAMYLCASSASGMGRGYNSPLHFGNGTRLTVT.

This rearrangement joins TRBV7-3 to TRBJ2-3; 7 nucleotides align to TRBD2. CDR1 is SGHTA, CDR2 FQGTGA, per germline. J lost 7 bases, V lost 10 bases, and 14 bases had no gene match. The CDR3 is 14 residues long. For the CDR3, the DNA is TGTGCCACCTCGCCCGGGGGGTCTCCAAATACGCAGTATTTT. Translation: CATSPGGSPNTQYF.

This clone was observed once. The chain uses TRBV19 and TRBJ1-5, with D possibly matching TRBD1 (6 bases). The CDR3 extends over 14 amino acids. Germline V gene lookup returns CDR1 LNHDA and CDR2 SQIVND (reference sequence). Trimming took 1 base from V and 5 from J, leaving 9 bases between them. In DNA, the CDR3 is TGTGCCAGTAGTATAGTAGGGGGAGATCAGCCCCAGCATTTT. Its protein is CASSIVGGDQPQHF.

The V gene is TRBV5-1, the J gene TRBJ1-1; D not certain. Germline V gene lookup returns CDR1 SGHRS and CDR2 YFSETQ. The CDR3 has 14 residues. The V end was cut by 0 bases, the J end by 0 bases, with 6 bases between. The CDR3 spells CASSLGHLNTEAFF. CDR3 in DNA: TGCGCCAGCAGCTTGGGACATTTGAACACTGAAGCTTTCTTT.

This chain links TRBV5-4 with TRBJ2-3, with 10 nucleotides matching TRBD2. Per the germline V gene, CDR1 is SGHNT and CDR2 is YYREEE (reference sequence). This CDR3 is 15 amino acids long. With V trimmed by 3 bases and J by 2 bases, 3 bases remained unmatched. The CDR3 region has the DNA TGTGCCAGCAGCTCAGCGGGGGGGCTCACAGATACGCAGTATTTT. The encoded protein is CASSSAGGLTDTQYF. The full variable domain, in which reference TRBV5-4 and TRBJ2-3 provide the parts outside the CDR3, is ETGVTQSPTHLIKTRGQQVTLRCSSQSGHNTVSWYQQALGQGPQFIFQYYREEENGRGNFPPRFSGLQFPNYSSELNVNALELDDSALYLCASSSAGGLTDTQYFGPGTRLTVL.

The J gene is TRBJ2-3, the V gene TRBV2; TRBD2 agrees at 8 bases. The V and J ends lost 3 bases and 4 bases, in that order; junction bases with no gene match: 0. Germline V lookup: CDR1 SNHLY, CDR2 FYNNEI. The CDR3 is 13 amino acids. The CDR3 reads CASSDGGADTQYF. CDR3 nucleotide sequence: TGTGCCAGCAGTGACGGGGGGGCAGATACGCAGTATTTT.

The table lists this clone with a count of one. The rearrangement uses TRBV2 and TRBJ2-1; weak D call: TRBD2 (6 bases). Germline V gives CDR1 SNHLY, CDR2 FYNNEI. The V and J ends lost 7 bases and 7 bases respectively, with 11 bases between them. This CDR3 region has 12 residues. The CDR3 spells CASTISGNEQFF. CDR3 DNA sequence: TGTGCCAGCACCATTAGCGGTAATGAGCAGTTCTTC.

The chain carries TRBV28 and TRBJ2-7; 8 nucleotides match TRBD1. V gave up 0 bases and J gave up 3 bases; unmatched junction bases: 1. The CDR3 is 14 residues long. Germline values: CDR1 MDHEN, CDR2 SYDVKM. CDR3 DNA: TGTGCCAGCAGTTTATGGGACAGGGTCTACGAGCAGTACTTC. The encoded protein is CASSLWDRVYEQYF.

This clone was observed once. V usage is TRBV5-6 and J usage is TRBJ2-1, with D tentatively TRBD2 (5 bases). V was clipped by 4 bases and J by 6 bases, with 11 bases between them. Germline values: CDR1 SGHDT, CDR2 YYEEEE. This CDR3 is built from 13 residues. CDR3 amino acids: CASSTERGNEQFF. The DNA for the CDR3 is TGTGCCAGCAGCACGGAACGGGGCAATGAGCAGTTCTTC. The full variable domain, rest sourced from reference TRBV5-6 and TRBJ2-1, is DAGVTQSPTHLIKTRGQQVTLRCSPKSGHDTVSWYQQALGQGPQFIFQYYEEEERQRGNFPDRFSGHQFPNYSSELNVNALLLGDSALYLCASSTERGNEQFFGPGTRLTVL.

This rearrangement joins TRBV30 to TRBJ2-3; 7 positions agree with TRBD2. The V segment lost 1 base and the J segment 2 bases; nucleotides outside the gene matches: 21. The germline V gene encodes CDR1 GTSNPN and CDR2 SVGIG (reference sequence). This CDR3 spans 20 amino acids. The CDR3 spells CAWSGQPKLSGEKITDTQYF. As DNA, the CDR3 is TGTGCCTGGAGTGGACAGCCCAAGTTGAGCGGGGAGAAAATCACAGATACGCAGTATTTT.

This clone was counted only a few times. The V call is TRBV10-2, the J call TRBJ2-7, with a tentative D call TRBD1 (7 bases). CDR1 and CDR2 (germline): WSHSY, SAAADI. The CDR3 consists of 14 residues. V lost 7 bases to trimming and J lost 0 bases, with 13 bases between them. In DNA, the CDR3 is TGCGCCAGCACTGGACAGGAGGGCTCCTACGAGCAGTACTTC. It codes for CASTGQEGSYEQYF.

The gene calls are TRBV30 and TRBJ2-1, with 10 bases lining up with TRBD2. The germline V gene has CDR1 GTSNPN and CDR2 SVGIG (reference sequence). Unmatched junction bases numbered 7, after V lost 3 bases and J lost 5 bases. The CDR3 has 15 amino acids. CDR3 residues: CAWSGGGTSDNEQFF. CDR3 coding DNA: TGTGCCTGGAGCGGCGGTGGGACTAGCGACAATGAGCAGTTCTTC. Drawing the rest from reference TRBV30 and TRBJ2-1, the complete variable domain is SQTIHQWPATLVQPVGSPLSLECTVEGTSNPNLYWYRQAAGRGLQLLFYSVGIGQISSEVPQNLSASRPQDRQFILSSKKLLLSDSGFYLCAWSGGGTSDNEQFFGPGTRLTVL.

V and J are TRBV19 and TRBJ2-7, with 12 bases aligning to TRBD2. CDR3 length: 16 amino acids. Germline loops: CDR1 LNHDA, CDR2 SQIVND (reference sequence). V dropped 4 bases and J dropped 11; count of bases not matched to a gene: 15. CDR3 in amino acids: CASSTTLAGGHSKKYF. The CDR3 bases are TGTGCCAGTAGTACAACTCTAGCGGGAGGGCACTCAAAAAAGTACTTC.

The gene calls are TRBV11-1 and TRBJ2-5, with TRBD2 identical over 15 bases. This CDR3 has 19 residues. The germline V gene encodes CDR1 SGHAT and CDR2 FQDESV (reference sequence). J gave up 5 bases and V 5 bases, and 15 bases lay outside the gene matches. For the CDR3, the DNA is TGTGCCAGCAGCCCCACCCGCTGGGGACTAGCGGGGGGCCAGGAGACCCAGTACTTC. Residues: CASSPTRWGLAGGQETQYF.

J is TRBJ2-1 and V is TRBV2; TRBD2 matches at 11 bases. The CDR3 covers 15 residues. V lost 5 bases, J lost 4 bases, and 4 bases stayed unmatched. Per germline, CDR1 SNHLY and CDR2 FYNNEI. The CDR3 loop reads CASSTTSGGYNEQFF. The CDR3, as DNA: TGTGCCAGCAGTACCACTAGCGGGGGTTACAATGAGCAGTTCTTC. Full variable domain (remainder filled in from reference TRBV2 and TRBJ2-1): EPEVTQTPSHQVTQMGQEVILRCVPISNHLYFYWYRQILGQKVEFLVSFYNNEISEKSEIFDDQFSVERPDGSNFTLKIRSTKLEDSAMYFCASSTTSGGYNEQFFGPGTRLTVL.

The CDR3 coding sequence is TGTGCCAGCAGCTTAGACCACAATAACTATGGCTACACCTTC. Translating it yields CASSLDHNNYGYTF. This chain links TRBV7-8 with TRBJ1-2; D is uncertain. There are 14 residues in the CDR3. Germline V gene sequence: CDR1 SGHVS, CDR2 FQNEAQ. The V gene lost 1 base and the J gene lost 1 base, with 7 bases spanning the gap. The full variable domain, completed using reference TRBV7-8 and TRBJ1-2, is GAGVSQSPRYKVAKRGQDVALRCDPISGHVSLFWYQQALGQGPEFLTYFQNEAQLDKSGLPSDRFFAERPEGSVSTLKIQRTQQEDSAVYLCASSLDHNNYGYTFGSGTRLTVV.

This chain uses TRBV28 with TRBJ1-5; D is unresolved. This CDR3 has 13 residues. CDR1 is MDHEN, CDR2 SYDVKM, per germline. The germline V and J ends were trimmed by 6 bases and 2 bases, with 8 bases remaining between them. This chain's CDR3 is CASRQGGNQPQHF. CDR3 DNA sequence: TGTGCCAGCAGACAAGGAGGCAATCAGCCCCAGCATTTT. Supplemented by reference TRBV28 and TRBJ1-5, the full variable domain reads DVKVTQSSRYLVKRTGEKVFLECVQDMDHENMFWYRQDPGLGLRLIYFSYDVKMKEKGDIPEGYSVSREKKERFSLILESASTNQTSMYLCASRQGGNQPQHFGDGTRLSIL.

The chain combines TRBV19 with TRBJ2-2, with a weak D call TRBD2 (6 bases). The germline V gene encodes CDR1 LNHDA and CDR2 SQIVND (reference sequence). The CDR3 runs 15 residues. V lost 5 bases and J 7 bases, leaving 17 bases between the germline ends. The CDR3 DNA sequence: TGTGCCAGTAGTCCCATCGGAGGGAGGCACGGGGAGCTGTTTTTT. It translates to CASSPIGGRHGELFF. Full variable domain (missing parts from reference TRBV19 and TRBJ2-2): DGGITQSPKYLFRKEGQNVTLSCEQNLNHDAMYWYRQDPGQGLRLIYYSQIVNDFQKGDIAEGYSVSREKKESFPLTVTSAQKNPTAFYLCASSPIGGRHGELFFGEGSRLTVL.

This chain connects TRBV10-3 to TRBJ1-2; tentatively, D is TRBD1 (5 bases). Germline CDR1 reads ENHRY; CDR2 reads SYGVKD. Trimming shortened V by 4 bases and J by 6 bases, and 12 bases separated the two germline ends. CDR3 length: 13 residues. The CDR3: CAISGTGEDGYTF. As DNA, the CDR3 is TGTGCCATCAGTGGTACAGGTGAAGATGGCTACACCTTC.